This record concerns one T cell receptor (beta chain) sequence. Its cognate antigen has yet to be identified. No quality values exist for individual bases; no much larger clone is one base distant. Library preparation was by the immunoSEQ multiplex PCR assay. A mixture of 60 forward primers for TCR Vbeta segments and 13 reverse primers for TCR Jbeta segments was used in the multiplex PCR. The CDR3 region of rearranged TCR beta genes was amplified from genomic DNA with a multiplex PCR assay. The amplified TCR beta libraries were sequenced on the Illumina HiSeq System as 87-base-pair reads. The authors' analysis ran thus. A later analysis tallied approximately 87 million unique TCR beta chains across the 640 or so repertoires, and approximately 12 million of those chains were shared by two or more donors. To remove PCR and sequencing errors, raw reads were error-corrected and collapsed into unique sequences using a nearest-neighbor algorithm that merged closely related sequences. V, D and J gene segments were assigned by aligning CDR3 sequences to IMGT reference sequences. For a sequence to be retained, a match of at least six nucleotides to both a V gene segment and a J gene segment was required. A rearrangement counted as productive if the CDR3 had no stop codons and remained in frame with V and J, and every other rearrangement counted as non-productive. CDR3 was defined according to IMGT convention as the region running from the second conserved V-encoded cysteine to the conserved J-encoded phenylalanine. In an earlier analysis of around 570 of the donors, sequences lacking an unambiguous match to a single V gene segment were excluded. In an earlier analysis of several hundred of the donors, V segments were called functional above 56.7% productive rearrangements and were called segregating when the between-donor standard deviation exceeded 5%. To diagnose cytomegalovirus status from the catalog of TCR beta chain sequences, a statistical classification framework was built. V and J gene assignment, in a later analysis, came from comparing TCR nucleotide sequences with IMGT/GENE-DB human TR gene sequences. Using the TCRdist pipeline, a later analysis assigned CDR3 sequences along with most-parsimonious VDJ recombination scenarios. In a later analysis, each TCR beta chain was defined by its CDR3 amino acid sequence together with its V-gene family, and reads without a unique V-gene family were excluded. To address suspected cross-contamination and a sequencing artifact, a later analysis removed around 590 highly shared, low-generation-probability nucleotide sequences. For each public chain, a later analysis derived a clonal expansion index from normalized ranks of inferred template counts within each repertoire. A later analysis computed generation probabilities with a VDJ recombination model fitted to out-of-frame rearrangements, and checked the results against IGoR. In a later analysis, hypergeometric tests were used to score TCR-TCR, TCR-HLA and TCR-CMV co-occurrence, with a repertoire-size bias correction applied to TCR pairs. To estimate false discovery rates, a later analysis permuted the HLA or CMV assignments 20 times. In a later analysis, co-occurring TCRs were grouped using DBSCAN, and TCRdist sequence similarity was added for clustering within HLA-allele-positive subsets. Repertoires with fewer than 30,000 or more than 120,000 public chains, plus five repertoires with anomalous nucleotide sharing, were excluded from co-occurrence clustering. TCRdb stores this immuneACCESS table with in-frame sequences only. Part of the clones is absent; in the studies checked, under half of the shortfall reflects unresolved V genes, and no reason is known for the rest. The D gene and trimming were derived from the DNA, and the V and J assignments and clone size from that table. In this sample the table shows under 75,000 clones, around 74% of which occur a single time. About an eighth of the sample belongs to the ten largest clones.

The germline V and J ends show losses of 8 bases and 0 bases respectively, and no gene match explains 12 bases of the junction. The CDR3 starts with the cysteine, ends with the phenylalanine, and has 16 residues. Only the CDR3 region is kept as DNA, spanning 48 bases read in frame from base 1. The germline V gene yields SGHDN for CDR1 and FVKESK for CDR2. This entry is derived from a study of cytomegalovirus exposure and HLA in healthy donors (dated by TCRdb to 2015 to 2018). A note on the overall study: An earlier analysis of 587 of the donors reported around 280 Gb of sequence data and around 110 million unique TCR beta sequences obtained from about 179 million T cells. Around 330 gigabases of sequencing data and 75 million to 85 million unique TCR sequences made up an early release that covered several hundred HLA-typed donors. The genetic ancestry cluster associated with self-reported Caucasian donors included 81% of the 300 to 400 genotyped donors. The aim of the study was to test whether cataloging public T cell receptors could identify signatures of past pathogen exposure. Using immunosequencing, the study profiled T cell repertoires from around 670 subjects and related those repertoires to cytomegalovirus serostatus. A separate validation cohort of 100 to 150 different subjects was used in addition to the roughly 700-subject first cohort. High-throughput TCR immunosequencing, statistical association of individual TCRs with disease status, and machine learning were combined to predict cytomegalovirus infection status. A later analysis re-examined previously published TCR beta repertoires from roughly 720 donors and added high-resolution HLA genotyping to investigate patterns of TCR occurrence. In the later analysis, no new phenotypic data were used to find candidate immune exposures; instead, reliance was placed on TCR beta sequences and their occurrence across donors. An earlier analysis of approximately 580 of the donors used high-throughput TCR beta sequencing to judge whether each TCR beta V gene segment behaved as functional or pseudogenic. Donor age, sex, ethnicity and CMV serostatus were compiled alongside the repertoire data. Genome-wide SNP genotypes for about 55% of the 666 donors were used in a later genetic analysis, which treated that subset as a discovery cohort. All discovery cohort repertoires had been generated on a single sequencing platform. Both class I and class II loci were covered by HLA typing, at four-digit resolution. Typing coverage differed by locus: A, B, C, DRB1 and DQB1 were typed in about 629-630 donors, DQA1 in 522, DPA1 in 600 to 610, and DPB1 in roughly 450. Four or five DR-DQ haplotypes were handled as single units for association and clustering because linkage in the cohort was strong. On average, 235,054 unique TCR beta nucleotide sequences were sequenced per donor among a few hundred genotyped donors of the cohort, with approximately 18% of those sequences being non-productive.

The cohort comprised fewer than 700 healthy bone marrow donors. All cohort members were sampled while nominally healthy, although unrecorded immune exposures were likely present. CMV serostatus was positive for 289 and negative for about 55% of the roughly 670 cohort members, and was not recorded for this donor. A peripheral blood sample was provided by each donor, and peripheral blood mononuclear cells were used for TCR beta sequencing. The Qiagen DNeasy Blood Extraction Kit was used to extract genomic DNA from the blood cell samples. General findings and caveats noted by the study authors: In a later analysis, most CMV-associated TCR beta chains were found to appear HLA-restricted, with HLA associations seemingly driven largely by CMV exposure. For the cohort, immune exposure information was limited to CMV serostatus. In an earlier analysis of roughly 500 of the donors, most TCR beta V segments appeared in productive rearrangements about 87% or about 30% of the time, broadly matching IMGT annotations. Some IMGT-functional V segments, including TRBV6-2 and TRBV6-3, could not be distinguished by the 87-base-pair reads and were therefore excluded. Assigning TCR associations to individual alleles was difficult when HLA alleles, especially DR and DQ, strongly co-occurred. A later genetic analysis associated a missense DCLRE1C variant with V-gene and J-gene trimming of TCR beta chains, and an independent cohort replicated the association. Presence/absence analyses assumed roughly uniform sequencing depth across donors, an assumption that may not hold. In a later analysis, the rate of TCR association differed among HLA loci, with DRB1 alleles having the most associated TCRs and HLA-C alleles having the fewest. The sequencing pipeline was judged likely to have produced a cluster of highly shared sequence variants as a technical artifact. A few of the identified cytomegalovirus-associated TCR beta chains were confirmed in vitro to be specific for cytomegalovirus antigens. Specific HLA alleles were associated with some 15,000 TCR beta sequences at a false discovery rate of 0.05 in a later analysis. Linkage disequilibrium might explain the correlated functional status among segregating V segments, but an unknown experimental factor could not be ruled out. Cytomegalovirus status was reported to be diagnosed by the classifier with high specificity and sensitivity in both the original and validation cohorts. The authors suggested that the approach could potentially be extended to other disease states and immunological phenotypes. Because HLA typing was missing for some donors at each locus, association tests included only the typed subset. Across donors, most TCR sequences were observed very rarely, whereas some public TCRs were present in many individuals. About 17 rarely observed V segments, including chromosome 9 orphons, were excluded from the earlier analysis of some 590 of the donors because counts were too low. The cohort was sequenced for TCR beta chains only, and without alpha or paired-chain data the features that could be detected were limited. In a later genetic analysis, fewer N-insertions in productive TCRs were reported among donors in an Asian-associated ancestry cluster than the 666-donor mean. A further reported finding was that TCR beta sequences accurately predicted the HLA-A and HLA-B alleles for most subjects in the first cohort. A total of 150 to 200 TCR beta chains were listed by the study as associated with cytomegalovirus. In a later analysis, several top co-occurrence clusters were reported to appear linked to parvovirus B19, influenza, CMV and Epstein-Barr virus. In a later analysis, HLA-associated TCR beta chains were found to be more clonally expanded and to have lower generation probabilities than equally common non-associated chains.

The chain is made from TRBV14 and TRBJ1-1; 7 bases in the junction line up with TRBD1. The receptor comes from a human donor in good health. Sequenced: PBMCs. CDR3 sequence: CASGKYRGFMNTEAFF. The sequence in DNA is TGTGCCAGCGGTAAATACAGGGGCTTCATGAACACTGAAGCTTTCTTT.